This is a list of T cell receptor beta chains from one sample in a study of cytomegalovirus exposure and HLA in healthy donors. TCRdb keeps only in-frame clones here, not all; method: immunoSEQ multiplex PCR. The data show roughly 150,000 clones, roughly four fifths seen once. Material: PBMCs. Receptors were obtained from a man aged 30 to 39 in good health and CMV-seronegative. Both conserved end residues are part of each CDR3.

TRBJ1-1 | 12 | TRBV29-1 | CSGQGLNTEAFF
TRBJ1-1 | 19 | TRBV7-2 | CASSESGQGIVFMNTEAFF
TRBJ2-2 | 16 | TRBV6-5 | CASSYSKGRGTGELFF
TRBJ1-4 | 15 | TRBV4-2 | CASSQDSGQLEKLFF
TRBJ2-1 | 13 | TRBV29-1 | CSATRPGYNEQFF
TRBJ2-1 | 17 | TRBV2 | CARESSGTSGRRNEQFF
TRBJ2-5 | 14 | TRBV28 | CASSYGRLGKTQYF
TRBJ2-1 | 15 | TRBV6-6 | CASTGLAGERERQFF
TRBJ2-7 | 14 | TRBV9 | CASSVGGDGYEQYF
TRBJ2-2 | 12 | TRBV28 | CASSLNTGELFF
TRBJ2-2 | 17 | TRBV2 | CASSRHRQGSNTGELFF
TRBJ2-6 | 17 | TRBV7-9 | CASSYLRGPRRANVLTF
TRBJ1-5 | 17 | TRBV5-4 | CASSLPFGQDVGQPQHF
TRBJ1-2 | 13 | TRBV18 | CASSLGTGYGYTF
TRBJ2-7 | 16 | TRBV2 | CASSKLDTSRVPEQYF
TRBJ1-1 | 17 | TRBV5-8 | CASSLVIRRGRNTEAFF
TRBJ2-7 | 14 | TRBV29-1 | CSVLGTGVTYEQYF
TRBJ1-1 | 13 | TRBV19 | CASSTGGDTEAFF
TRBJ2-7 | 17 | TRBV4-2 | CASSQEPSGSLSYEQYF
TRBJ2-7 | 17 | TRBV18 | CASSPQGLAGVSYEQYF
TRBJ2-7 | 14 | TRBV19 | CASSPLERSYEQYF
TRBJ2-1 | 16 | TRBV9 | CASSVVGRGAYNEQFF
TRBJ2-3 | 19 | TRBV27 | CASSLLGLAGGAVSDTQYF
TRBJ2-1 | 19 | TRBV14 | CASSPLPGLAGGPYNEQFF
TRBJ1-2 | 16 | TRBV5-1 | CASSLGTTGANYGYTF
TRBJ1-2 | 15 | TRBV7-2 | CASSLEPGRRHGYTF
TRBJ1-6 | 12 | TRBV2 | CASRLDNSPLHF
TRBJ2-3 | 16 | TRBV19 | CASFPGLSSLTDTQYF
TRBJ2-1 | 14 | TRBV28 | CASRLEFADNEQFF
TRBJ2-1 | 14 | TRBV11-2 | CASSLAGGRGEQFF
TRBJ2-7 | 13 | TRBV7-9 | CASSLGGSHEQYF
TRBJ2-1 | 12 | TRBV10-2 | CASTDRGNEQFF
TRBJ2-5 | 15 | TRBV7-9 | CASSLLAGGPETQYF
TRBJ2-3 | 13 | TRBV7-2 | CASSRYLADTQYF
TRBJ2-5 | 16 | TRBV28 | CASSRTGDRERETQYF
TRBJ1-2 | 14 | TRBV7-5 | CARSLYRDNYGYTF
TRBJ1-2 | 14 | TRBV6-6 | CASSEFRGQYGYTF
TRBJ1-3 | 16 | TRBV6-5 | CASSNSRALSGNTIYF
TRBJ1-6 | 16 | TRBV7-8 | CASSASRGGYNSPLHF
TRBJ2-5 | 14 | TRBV2 | CASSDSTGGETQYF
TRBJ1-2 | 13 | TRBV28 | CAGGEQGVSGYTF
TRBJ1-1 | 12 | TRBV11-2 | CASSWAGAEAFF
TRBJ1-5 | 16 | TRBV6-6 | CASSYPGTGGDQPQHF
. | 14 | TRBV7-8 | CASSLNRGPYEQYF
TRBJ2-1 | 12 | TRBV28 | CASREERNEQFF
TRBJ1-3 | 14 | TRBV5-1 | CASSLAGNGNTIYF
TRBJ2-1 | 17 | TRBV18 | CASSPLGGRGSYNEQFF
TRBJ2-6 | 19 | TRBV21-1 | CASSKEGAGKHSGANVLTF
TRBJ2-7 | 17 | TRBV18 | CASSTSMTGGSIDEQYF
TRBJ1-1 | 13 | TRBV11-3 | CASSLAGFTEAFF
TRBJ1-1 | 12 | TRBV7-9 | CASSRDRDQAFF